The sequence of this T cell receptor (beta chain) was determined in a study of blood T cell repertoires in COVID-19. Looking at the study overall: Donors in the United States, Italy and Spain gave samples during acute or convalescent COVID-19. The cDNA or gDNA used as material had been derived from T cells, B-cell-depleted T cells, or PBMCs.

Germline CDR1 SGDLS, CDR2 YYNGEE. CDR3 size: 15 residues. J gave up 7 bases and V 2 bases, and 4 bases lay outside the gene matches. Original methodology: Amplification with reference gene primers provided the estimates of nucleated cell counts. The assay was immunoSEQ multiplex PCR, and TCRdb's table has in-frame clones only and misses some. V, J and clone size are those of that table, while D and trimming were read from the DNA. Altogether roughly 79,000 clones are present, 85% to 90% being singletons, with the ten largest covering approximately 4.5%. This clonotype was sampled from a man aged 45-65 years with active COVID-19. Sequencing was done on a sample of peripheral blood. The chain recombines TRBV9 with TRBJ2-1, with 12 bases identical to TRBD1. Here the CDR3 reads CASSVGQGALNEQFF. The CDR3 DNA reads TGTGCCAGCAGCGTGGGACAGGGGGCATTAAATGAGCAGTTCTTC.